Below, 8 T cell receptor beta chains from the same sample are listed, as sequenced in a study of CD8 T cells in Susac syndrome. When the RNA was reverse transcribed, random hexamers were used with an input of roughly 0.5 to 1 ug. MiXCR, applied by TCRdb to the immunoSEQ multiplex PCR reads, yields one record per CDR3 protein. Among 150,000 to 200,000 distinct CDR3 sequences, about 91% were seen once, and the ten largest hold 0.087%. The sample consisted of CD4+ T cells from PBMCs. These receptor sequences come from a human donor with Susac syndrome.

The chain employs TRBV9 and TRBJ2-1, with 12 positions matching TRBD2. CDR3 length: 17 residues. CDR1 is SGDLS, CDR2 YYNGEE, per germline. Unmatched junction bases numbered 5, after V lost 0 bases and J lost 4 bases. CDR3 residues: CASSVGSLAGGYNEQFF. CDR3 coding DNA: TGTGCCAGCAGCGTAGGATCTCTAGCGGGAGGGTACAATGAGCAGTTCTTC.

The chain is built from TRBV29-1 and TRBJ2-5; 7 bases map to TRBD1. The CDR3 loop spans 12 amino acids. Unmatched junction bases numbered 3, after V lost 6 bases and J lost 2 bases. Germline V lookup: CDR1 SQVTM, CDR2 ANQGSEA. CDR3 in amino acids: CSVGTEQETQYF. The CDR3 DNA reads as TGCAGCGTCGGGACAGAGCAAGAGACCCAGTACTTC.

V gene TRBV18 combines with J gene TRBJ1-2, with TRBD1 as a possible D gene (6 bases). The V end was cut by 1 base, the J end by 1 base, with 16 bases between. The CDR3 loop spans 17 amino acids. The germline V gene has CDR1 KGHSH and CDR2 LQKENI. The CDR3 is CASSPLSGARDNYGYTF. The CDR3 bases are TGTGCCAGCTCACCACTTTCGGGGGCGCGCGATAACTATGGCTACACCTTC. Combining the CDR3 with reference TRBV18 and TRBJ1-2 gives the whole variable domain NAGVMQNPRHLVRRRGQEARLRCSPMKGHSHVYWYRQLPEEGLKFMVYLQKENIIDESGMPKERFSAEFPKEGPSILRIQQVVRGDSAAYFCASSPLSGARDNYGYTFGSGTRLTVV.

The chain has TRBV7-9 and TRBJ2-6; TRBD1 agrees at 7 bases. V lost 2 bases to trimming and J lost 0 bases; unmatched junction nucleotides: 4. From germline, CDR1 is SEHNR and CDR2 FQNEAQ (reference sequence). CDR3 length: 17 residues. The chain's CDR3 is CASSLLGQSSGANVLTF. The CDR3 DNA reads as TGTGCCAGCAGCTTATTGGGACAGAGCTCTGGGGCCAACGTCCTGACTTTC.

This chain uses TRBV5-4 with TRBJ2-7, with D unclear. CDR1 and CDR2 from the germline V gene are SGHNT and YYREEE (reference sequence). Trimming cost V 3 bases and J 2 bases, with 12 bases left between them. This CDR3 spans 14 amino acids. CDR3 region: CASSSPRDPYEQYF. As DNA, the CDR3 is TGTGCCAGCAGCTCTCCTAGGGATCCCTACGAGCAGTACTTC.

This chain uses TRBV19 with TRBJ1-5, with TRBD1 matching over 8 bases. The CDR3 extends over 18 amino acids. V shed 3 bases and J 7 bases; nucleotides not matched to a gene: 17. The germline gives CDR1 LNHDA, CDR2 SQIVND (reference sequence). The CDR3 sequence: CASSIGGTGTVGGQPQHF. DNA of the CDR3: TGTGCCAGTAGTATTGGGGGGACAGGCACGGTCGGGGGGCAGCCCCAGCATTTT.

About this clonotype: The CDR3 end shows no conserved phenylalanine or tryptophan, and so a read error is likely. The chain couples TRBV28 to TRBJ1-2; no clear D. The V gene's germline CDR1 is MDHEN and CDR2 SYDVKM. With 2 bases removed from V and 4 bases from J, the gap between germline ends came to 8 bases. CDR3 length equals 13 residues. The CDR3 DNA follows: TGTGCCAGCAGTTTAGTTAAAAGCTATGGCTACACCTGC. It encodes CASSLVKSYGYTC.

There are a few counts of this clonotype. The rearrangement uses TRBV11-2 and TRBJ1-5; 10 bases match TRBD1. The CDR3 extends over 15 amino acids. The V gene end was trimmed by 1 base and the J gene end by 7 bases; junction bases not matched to a gene: 4. CDR1 and CDR2 (germline): SGHAT, FQNNGV. The chain's CDR3 is CASSLGQGASQPQHF. CDR3 nucleotides: TGTGCCAGCAGCTTAGGACAGGGGGCCAGCCAGCCCCAGCATTTT.